One sample yielded the 9 T cell receptor beta chains listed below, sequenced in a study of spatial heterogeneity in lung cancer. The time point: sample taken at primary tumor resection. TCRdb ran MiXCR on the 5' RACE reads and lists one entry per CDR3 protein. This table holds roughly 38,000 distinct CDR3 sequences, approximately 3% found once. Sequencing was performed on normal lung tissue next to the tumor, taken at surgery. Receptors were obtained from a male donor with early-stage non-small cell lung cancer.

Here the CDR3 reads CSASLGTALYQPQHF. The DNA for the CDR3 is TGCAGTGCATCACTCGGGACAGCTCTCTATCAGCCCCAGCATTTT. The gene calls are TRBV20-1 and TRBJ1-5; TRBD1 agrees at 7 bases. Germline CDR1 and CDR2: DFQATT and SNEGSKA (reference sequence). The CDR3 covers 15 residues. V shed 6 bases, J shed 5 bases, and the junction held 13 bases outside the gene matches.

At least ten counts were recorded for this clonotype. CDR3 amino acids: CASSYDALGWGTQYF. CDR3 nucleotide sequence: TGTGCCAGCAGCTACGACGCATTAGGTTGGGGGACCCAGTACTTC. The V and J genes are TRBV5-6 and TRBJ2-5; D not certain. This CDR3 is 15 amino acids long. The germline gives CDR1 SGHDT, CDR2 YYEEEE. The V end was cut by 3 bases, the J end by 7 bases, with 19 bases between.

This clonotype was seen repeatedly, ten times or more. The chain uses TRBV4-1 and TRBJ2-7; D remains unclear. Germline assignment: CDR1 MGHRA and CDR2 YSYEKL. Trimming pared 4 bases from V and 6 bases from J, leaving 22 bases between. The length of the CDR3 is 16 residues. The DNA for the CDR3 is TGCGCCAGCAGCCCGACACCGGTAGGAGTATTAGGCGAGCAGTACTTC. Protein product: CASSPTPVGVLGEQYF.

This clonotype was observed at least ten times. The rearrangement uses TRBV18 and TRBJ1-5; D possibly corresponds to TRBD1 (5 bases). The germline gives CDR1 KGHSH, CDR2 LQKENI. Trimming removed 3 bases at V and 4 bases at J, with 16 bases between. The CDR3 is made up of 16 amino acids. CDR3 amino acids: CASSPQLGTGNQPQHF. The CDR3 bases are TGTGCCAGCTCACCTCAGCTTGGGACTGGGAATCAGCCCCAGCATTTT.

V gene TRBV2 combines with J gene TRBJ2-1, with D perhaps matching TRBD1 or TRBD2 (5 bases each). Germline CDR1 and CDR2: SNHLY and FYNNEI. V lost 8 bases to trimming and J lost 4 bases, with 12 bases between them. The CDR3 extends over 13 amino acids. The CDR3 DNA sequence: TGTGCCAGCCGGGACCCGCGATACAATGAGCAGTTCTTC. Encoded protein: CASRDPRYNEQFF.

V gene TRBV11-2 combines with J gene TRBJ1-1; TRBD1 aligns across 10 bases. CDR1 and CDR2 from the germline V gene are SGHAT and FQNNGV. After removal of 5 bases from V and 0 bases from J, the junction contained 6 bases not matched to a gene. The length of the CDR3 is 16 residues. The CDR3 DNA sequence: TGTGCCAGCAGCCCGCAGACAGGGGGCCTGAACACTGAAGCTTTCTTT. This sequence encodes CASSPQTGGLNTEAFF.

This clonotype has at least ten counts. The rearrangement joins TRBV7-6 to TRBJ2-1; no definite D call. The V gene's germline CDR1 is SGHVS and CDR2 FNYEAQ. Between the trimmed V and J ends, which lost 2 bases and 10 bases, there was a span of 6 bases. The CDR3 consists of 11 residues. As DNA, the CDR3 is TGTGCCAGCAGCTTACTAGGGGAGCAGTTCTTC. As protein: CASSLLGEQFF.

This clonotype was seen at least ten times. V and J are TRBV29-1 and TRBJ1-3; D unclear. The CDR3 runs 14 residues. The V end lost 4 bases, the J end lost 0 bases, and 10 bases lay between the germline ends. From germline, CDR1 is SQVTM and CDR2 ANQGSEA. CDR3 amino acids: CSVAALHSGNTIYF. In DNA, the CDR3 is TGCAGCGTTGCGGCCCTCCACTCTGGAAACACCATATATTTT.

This clonotype showed up just a few times. The chain is built from TRBV6-5 and TRBJ2-7; 14 bases align to TRBD2. V lost 5 bases to trimming and J lost 6 bases; unmatched junction nucleotides: 3. CDR1 is MNHEY, CDR2 SVGAGI, per germline. This CDR3 is 14 amino acids long. CDR3 DNA: TGTGCCAGCAGTGCGGGACTAGCGGGAGTCGAGCAGTACTTC. It is translated as CASSAGLAGVEQYF.